This T cell receptor (beta chain) comes out of a study of blood T cells in healthy people across ages. The donors, all healthy, were Caucasians living in Russia, aged about 6 to 90. Samples each yielded at least 6 micrograms of total RNA. A note on this clonotype: A much larger clone is a single base away; this may be a read error.

The authors ran a second PCR of roughly 6 to 11 cycles using a sample-barcoded 5' primer and a J-beta primer mix. Via MiXCR, TCRdb re-called the 5' RACE reads, giving one row per CDR3 protein. The table shows about 670,000 distinct CDR3 sequences, with 40% to 65% occurring only once. Germline V gene lookup returns CDR1 SGHRS and CDR2 YFSETQ. This CDR3 spans 15 amino acids. V lost 0 bases to trimming and J lost 7 bases, with 14 bases between them. This TCR derives from a woman aged 80 or over in good health. This rearrangement joins TRBV5-1 to TRBJ2-1; possibly TRBD2 for D (5 bases). The sequencing sample was made of blood. The CDR3 is CASSLAQWEMNEQFF. In DNA form, the CDR3 reads TGCGCCAGCAGCTTGGCCCAGTGGGAGATGAATGAGCAGTTCTTC.